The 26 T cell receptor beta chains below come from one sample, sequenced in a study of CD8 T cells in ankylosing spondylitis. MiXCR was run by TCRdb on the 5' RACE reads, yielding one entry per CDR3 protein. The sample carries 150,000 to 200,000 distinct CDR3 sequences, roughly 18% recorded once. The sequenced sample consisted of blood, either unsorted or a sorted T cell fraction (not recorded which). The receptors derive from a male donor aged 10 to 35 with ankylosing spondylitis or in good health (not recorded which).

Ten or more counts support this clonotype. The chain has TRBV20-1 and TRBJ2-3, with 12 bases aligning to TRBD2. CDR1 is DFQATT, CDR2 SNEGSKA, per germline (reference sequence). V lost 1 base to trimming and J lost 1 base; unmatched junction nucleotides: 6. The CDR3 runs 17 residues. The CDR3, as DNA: TGCAGTGCTAGAGGACTAGCGGGAGTTGGGGGCACAGATACGCAGTATTTT. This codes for CSARGLAGVGGTDTQYF.

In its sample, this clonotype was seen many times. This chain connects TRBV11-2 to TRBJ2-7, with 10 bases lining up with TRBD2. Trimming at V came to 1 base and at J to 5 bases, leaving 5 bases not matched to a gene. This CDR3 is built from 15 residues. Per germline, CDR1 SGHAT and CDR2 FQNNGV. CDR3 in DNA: TGTGCCAGCAGCTTAGTGTCCACTAGCGGGAACGAGCAGTACGTC. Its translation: CASSLVSTSGNEQYV.

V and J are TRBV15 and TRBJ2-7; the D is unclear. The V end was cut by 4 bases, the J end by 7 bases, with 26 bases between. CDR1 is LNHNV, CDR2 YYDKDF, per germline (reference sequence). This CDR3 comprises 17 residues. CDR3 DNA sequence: TGTGCCACCAGCAAAATAGGCCCCACAGTTCCCTCTGGGGAGCAGTACGTC. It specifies CATSKIGPTVPSGEQYV.

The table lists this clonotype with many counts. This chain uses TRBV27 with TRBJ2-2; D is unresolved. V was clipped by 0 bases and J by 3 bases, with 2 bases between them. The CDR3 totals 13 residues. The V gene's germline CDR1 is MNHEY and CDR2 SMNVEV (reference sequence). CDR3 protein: CASSLSDTGELFF. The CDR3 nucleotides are TGTGCCAGCAGTTTATCTGACACCGGGGAGCTGTTTTTT.

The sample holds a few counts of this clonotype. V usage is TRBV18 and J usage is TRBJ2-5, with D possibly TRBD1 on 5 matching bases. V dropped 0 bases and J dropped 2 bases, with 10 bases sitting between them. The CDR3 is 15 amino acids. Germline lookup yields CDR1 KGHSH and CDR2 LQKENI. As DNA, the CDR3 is TGTGCCAGCTCACCACCCGCAGGGATTCAAGAGACCCAGTACTTC. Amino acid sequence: CASSPPAGIQETQYF.

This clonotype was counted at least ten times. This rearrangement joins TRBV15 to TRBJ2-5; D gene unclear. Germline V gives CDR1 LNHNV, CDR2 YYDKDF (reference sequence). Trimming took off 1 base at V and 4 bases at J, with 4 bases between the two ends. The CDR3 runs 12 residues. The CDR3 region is CATSRGAETQYF. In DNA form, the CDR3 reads TGTGCCACCAGCAGAGGAGCAGAGACCCAGTACTTC.

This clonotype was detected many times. CDR3 region: CASSPRDTAQYF. DNA for the CDR3: TGTGCCAGCTCACCACGGGACACGGCCCAGTACTTC. This chain connects TRBV18 to TRBJ2-5, with a possible D match to TRBD1 (6 bases). The CDR3 consists of 12 residues. V was trimmed by 1 base and J by 9 bases, leaving 9 bases between them. Germline V gene sequence: CDR1 KGHSH, CDR2 LQKENI. Supplemented by reference TRBV18 and TRBJ2-5, the full variable domain reads NAGVMQNPRHLVRRRGQEARLRCSPMKGHSHVYWYRQLPEEGLKFMVYLQKENIIDESGMPKERFSAEFPKEGPSILRIQQVVRGDSAAYFCASSPRDTAQYFGPGTRLLVL.

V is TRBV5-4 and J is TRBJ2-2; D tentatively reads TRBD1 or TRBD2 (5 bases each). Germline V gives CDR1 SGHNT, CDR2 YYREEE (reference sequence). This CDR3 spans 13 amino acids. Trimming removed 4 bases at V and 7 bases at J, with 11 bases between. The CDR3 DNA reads TGTGCCAGCAGCATTAGGGACCGCGGGGAGCTGTTTTTT. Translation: CASSIRDRGELFF.

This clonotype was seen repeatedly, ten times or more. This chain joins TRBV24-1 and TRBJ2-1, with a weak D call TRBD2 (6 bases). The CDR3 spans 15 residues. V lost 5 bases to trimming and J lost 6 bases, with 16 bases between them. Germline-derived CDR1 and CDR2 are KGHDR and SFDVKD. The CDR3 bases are TGTGCCACCAGTGCCTGGGTTCAGGGAGGCAATGAGCAGTTCTTC. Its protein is CATSAWVQGGNEQFF.

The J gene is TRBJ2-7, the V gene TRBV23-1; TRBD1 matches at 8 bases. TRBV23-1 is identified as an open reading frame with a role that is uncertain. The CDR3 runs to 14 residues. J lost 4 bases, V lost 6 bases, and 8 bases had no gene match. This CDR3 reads CASSLGQGRYEQYV. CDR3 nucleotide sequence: TGCGCCAGCAGCCTAGGACAGGGCAGATACGAGCAGTACGTC.

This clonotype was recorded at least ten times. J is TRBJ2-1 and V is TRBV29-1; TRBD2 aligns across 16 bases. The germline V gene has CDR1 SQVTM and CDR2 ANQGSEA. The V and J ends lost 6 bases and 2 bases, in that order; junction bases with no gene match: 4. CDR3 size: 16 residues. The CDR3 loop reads CSVGTSGRATYNEQFF. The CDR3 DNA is TGCAGCGTCGGGACTAGCGGGAGGGCCACCTACAATGAGCAGTTCTTC.

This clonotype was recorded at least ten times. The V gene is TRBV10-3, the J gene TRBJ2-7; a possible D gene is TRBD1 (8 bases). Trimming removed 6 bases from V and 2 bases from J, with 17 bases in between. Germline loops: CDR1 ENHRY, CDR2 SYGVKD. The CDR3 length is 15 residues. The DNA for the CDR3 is TGTGCCATCAGGGCGGACAGGGAGGGAACCTACGAGCAGTACTTC. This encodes CAIRADREGTYEQYF.

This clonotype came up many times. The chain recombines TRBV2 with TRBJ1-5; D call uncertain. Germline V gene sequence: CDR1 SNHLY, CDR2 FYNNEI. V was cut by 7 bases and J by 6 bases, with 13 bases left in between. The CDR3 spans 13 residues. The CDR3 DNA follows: TGTGCCAGCAACGGGGATCTCAGTCAGCCCCAGCATTTT. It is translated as CASNGDLSQPQHF.

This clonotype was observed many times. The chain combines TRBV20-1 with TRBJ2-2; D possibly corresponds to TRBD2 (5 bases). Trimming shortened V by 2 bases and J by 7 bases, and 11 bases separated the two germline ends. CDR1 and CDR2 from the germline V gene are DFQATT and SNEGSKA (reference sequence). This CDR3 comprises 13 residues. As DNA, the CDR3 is TGCAGTGCTAGACTAGGACTGAGCGGGGAGCTGTTTTTT. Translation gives CSARLGLSGELFF.

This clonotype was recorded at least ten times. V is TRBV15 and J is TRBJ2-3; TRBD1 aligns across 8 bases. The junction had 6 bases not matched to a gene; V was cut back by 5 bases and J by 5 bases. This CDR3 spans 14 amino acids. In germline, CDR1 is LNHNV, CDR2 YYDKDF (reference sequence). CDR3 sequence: CATSQDRVGDTQYF. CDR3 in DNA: TGTGCCACCAGCCAGGACAGGGTGGGAGATACGCAGTATTTT.

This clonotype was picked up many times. The CDR3 loop reads CASSLSIGGYEQYF. The CDR3, as DNA: TGTGCCAGCAGCCTGTCCATCGGGGGCTACGAGCAGTACTTC. The chain uses TRBV14 and TRBJ2-7; D perhaps matches TRBD2 (6 bases). This CDR3 comprises 14 residues. The V gene's germline CDR1 is SGHDN and CDR2 FVKESK. V gave up 4 bases and J gave up 3 bases, with 13 bases separating them.

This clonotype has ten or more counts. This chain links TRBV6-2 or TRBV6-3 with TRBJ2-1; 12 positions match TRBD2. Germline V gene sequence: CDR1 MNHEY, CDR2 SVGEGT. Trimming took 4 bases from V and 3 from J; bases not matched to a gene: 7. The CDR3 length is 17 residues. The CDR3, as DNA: TGTGCCAGCAGTTGGAAGGGGACTAGCGGGCTCTACAATGAGCAGTTCTTC. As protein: CASSWKGTSGLYNEQFF.

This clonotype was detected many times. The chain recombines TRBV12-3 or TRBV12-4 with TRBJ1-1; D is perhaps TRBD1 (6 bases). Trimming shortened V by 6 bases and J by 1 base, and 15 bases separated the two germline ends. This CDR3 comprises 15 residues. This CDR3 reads CASRARGGANTEAFF. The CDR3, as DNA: TGTGCCAGCAGGGCACGGGGGGGGGCGAACACTGAAGCTTTCTTT.

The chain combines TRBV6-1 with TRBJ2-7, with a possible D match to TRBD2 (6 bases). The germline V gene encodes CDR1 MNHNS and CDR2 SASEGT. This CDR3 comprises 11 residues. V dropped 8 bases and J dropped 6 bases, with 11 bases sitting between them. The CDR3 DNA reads TGTGCCAGCGTGGCTAGCGTCGAGCAGTACTTC. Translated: CASVASVEQYF.

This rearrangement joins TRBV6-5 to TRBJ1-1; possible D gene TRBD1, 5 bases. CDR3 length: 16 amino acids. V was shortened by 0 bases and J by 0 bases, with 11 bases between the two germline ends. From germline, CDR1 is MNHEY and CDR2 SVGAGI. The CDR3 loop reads CASSYSGATLNTEAFF. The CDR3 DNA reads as TGTGCCAGCAGTTACTCCGGGGCCACCTTGAACACTGAAGCTTTCTTT.

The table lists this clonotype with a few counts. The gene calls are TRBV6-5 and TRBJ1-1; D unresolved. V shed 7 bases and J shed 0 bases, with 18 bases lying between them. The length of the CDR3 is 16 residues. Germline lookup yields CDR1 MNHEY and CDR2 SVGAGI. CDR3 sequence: CASKRLRGSMNTEAFF. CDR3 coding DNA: TGTGCCAGCAAACGTTTACGGGGTAGCATGAACACTGAAGCTTTCTTT.

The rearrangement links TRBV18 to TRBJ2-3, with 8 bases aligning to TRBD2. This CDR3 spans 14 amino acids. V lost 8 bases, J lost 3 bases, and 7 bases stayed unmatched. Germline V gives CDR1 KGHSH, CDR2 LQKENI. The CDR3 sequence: CASTRTSSTDTQYF. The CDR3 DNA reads TGTGCCAGCACCCGGACTAGCAGTACAGATACGCAGTATTTT.

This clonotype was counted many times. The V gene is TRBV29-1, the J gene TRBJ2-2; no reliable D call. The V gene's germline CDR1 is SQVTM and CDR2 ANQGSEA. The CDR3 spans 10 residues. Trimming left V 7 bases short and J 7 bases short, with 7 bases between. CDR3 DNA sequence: TGCAGCGCCTGGGACGGGGAGCTGTTTTTT. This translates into CSAWDGELFF.

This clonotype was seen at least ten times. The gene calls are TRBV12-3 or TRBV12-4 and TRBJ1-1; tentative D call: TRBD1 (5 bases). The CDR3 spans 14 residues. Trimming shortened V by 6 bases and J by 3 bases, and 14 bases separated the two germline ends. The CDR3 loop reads CASSAVVGDTEAFF. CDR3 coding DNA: TGTGCCAGCAGCGCGGTAGTAGGGGACACTGAAGCTTTCTTT.

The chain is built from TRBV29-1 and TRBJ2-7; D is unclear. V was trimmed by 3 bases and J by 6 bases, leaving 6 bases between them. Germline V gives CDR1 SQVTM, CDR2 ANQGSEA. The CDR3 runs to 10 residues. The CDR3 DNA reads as TGCAGCGTTGACACTTTCGAGCAGTACGTC. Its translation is CSVDTFEQYV.

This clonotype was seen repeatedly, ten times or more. The CDR3 bases are TGTGCCAGCAGCTGGACAGTGAGGGGAGTGTGGCCCCAGCATTTT. Protein sequence: CASSWTVRGVWPQHF. The V gene is TRBV21-1, the J gene TRBJ1-5; the DNA was not used to check the table's D call, TRBD1. TRBV21-1 is a listed pseudogene. The CDR3 covers 15 residues.